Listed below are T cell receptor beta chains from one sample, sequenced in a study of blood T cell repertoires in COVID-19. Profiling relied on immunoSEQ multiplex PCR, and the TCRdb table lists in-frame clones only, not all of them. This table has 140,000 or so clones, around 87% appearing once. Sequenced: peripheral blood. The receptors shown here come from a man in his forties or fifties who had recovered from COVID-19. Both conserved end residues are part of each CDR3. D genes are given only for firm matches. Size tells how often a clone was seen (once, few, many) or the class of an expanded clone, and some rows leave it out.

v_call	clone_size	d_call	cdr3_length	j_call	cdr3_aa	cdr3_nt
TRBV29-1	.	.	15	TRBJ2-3	CSVERELTSTDTQYF	TGCAGCGTTGAGAGGGAACTGACATCCACAGATACGCAGTATTTT
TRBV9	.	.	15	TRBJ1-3	CASSVNRGSGNTIYF	TGTGCCAGCAGCGTAAATCGGGGCTCTGGAAACACCATATATTTT
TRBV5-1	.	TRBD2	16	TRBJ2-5	CASSGGTSALEETQYF	TGCGCCAGCAGCGGCGGGACTAGCGCCTTAGAGGAGACCCAGTACTTC
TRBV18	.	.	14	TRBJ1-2	CASSPPLGEVGYTF	TGTGCCAGCTCACCACCGTTGGGGGAGGTTGGCTACACCTTC
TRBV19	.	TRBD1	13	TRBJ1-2	CASSITGGYGYTF	TGTGCCAGTAGTATTACAGGGGGCTATGGCTACACCTTC
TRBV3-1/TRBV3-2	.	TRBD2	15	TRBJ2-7	CASRPGLAGNYEQYF	TGTGCCAGCAGGCCGGGACTAGCGGGGAACTACGAGCAGTACTTC
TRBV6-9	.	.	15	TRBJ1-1	CASSYVCLADTEAFF	TGTGCCAGCAGTTATGTATGCTTGGCCGACACTGAAGCTTTCTTT
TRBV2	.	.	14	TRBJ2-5	CASRAVQGEETQYF	TGTGCCAGCAGGGCTGTTCAGGGTGAAGAGACCCAGTACTTC
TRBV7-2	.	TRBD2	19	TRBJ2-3	CASSHLRGGGPQSTDTQYF	TGTGCCAGCAGCCACCTTCGGGGGGGCGGTCCTCAGAGCACAGATACGCAGTATTTT
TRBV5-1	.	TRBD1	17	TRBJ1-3	CASSLGPQGADGNTIYF	TGCGCCAGCAGCTTGGGCCCCCAGGGGGCTGATGGAAACACCATATATTTT
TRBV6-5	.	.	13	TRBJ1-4	CASSRSRGEKLFF	TGTGCCAGCAGCCGATCTAGGGGTGAAAAACTGTTTTTT
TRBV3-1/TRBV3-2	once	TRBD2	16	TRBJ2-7	CASSKLTSGGVYEQYF	TGTGCCAGCAGCAAACTTACTAGCGGGGGGGTCTACGAGCAGTACTTC
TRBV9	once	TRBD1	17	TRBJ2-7	CASSVGDRGRAQYEQYF	TGTGCCAGCAGCGTGGGGGACAGGGGGCGAGCCCAGTACGAGCAGTACTTC
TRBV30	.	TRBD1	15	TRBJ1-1	CAWSPGQGAFTEAFF	TGTGCCTGGAGTCCGGGACAGGGGGCTTTCACTGAAGCTTTCTTT
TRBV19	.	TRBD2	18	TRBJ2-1	CASSTPGLAGGQSNEQFF	TGTGCCAGTAGTACACCGGGACTAGCGGGGGGGCAGTCGAATGAGCAGTTCTTC
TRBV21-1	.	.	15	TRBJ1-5	CASSAQRQVNQPQHF	TGTGCCAGCAGCGCCCAAAGGCAGGTAAATCAGCCCCAGCATTTT
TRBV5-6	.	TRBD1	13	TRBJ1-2	CASSVPTGVGYTF	TGTGCCAGCAGCGTGCCTACAGGGGTCGGCTACACCTTC
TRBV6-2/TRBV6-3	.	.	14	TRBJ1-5	CASSPYWGQQPQHF	TGTGCCAGCAGCCCCTATTGGGGGCAGCAGCCCCAGCATTTT
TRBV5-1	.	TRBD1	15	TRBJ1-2	CASSPTTGSNYGYTF	TGCGCCAGCAGCCCAACGACAGGGAGTAACTATGGCTACACCTTC
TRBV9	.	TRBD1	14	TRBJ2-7	CASSAGTGPYEQYF	TGTGCCAGCAGCGCTGGGACAGGCCCCTACGAGCAGTACTTC
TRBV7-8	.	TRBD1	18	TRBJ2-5	CASRLRAVRRQGQETQYF	TGTGCCAGCAGGCTTCGCGCCGTACGACGACAGGGTCAAGAGACCCAGTACTTC
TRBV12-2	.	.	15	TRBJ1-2	CASRLIQQVLYGYTF	TGTGCAAGTCGCTTAATTCAGCAGGTACTCTATGGCTACACCTTC
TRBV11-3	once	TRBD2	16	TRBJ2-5	CASSLERGAYQETQYF	TGTGCCAGCAGCTTAGAGCGGGGGGCGTACCAAGAGACCCAGTACTTC
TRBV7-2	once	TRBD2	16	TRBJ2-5	CASSLSGTSGRETQYF	TGTGCCAGCAGCCTGTCCGGGACTAGCGGTCGGGAGACCCAGTACTTC
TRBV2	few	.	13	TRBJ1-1	CASSGQKYTEAFF	TGTGCCAGCAGCGGACAGAAATACACTGAAGCTTTCTTT
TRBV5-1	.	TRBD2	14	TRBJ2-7	CASSLSGLGYEQYF	TGCGCCAGCAGCTTGAGCGGACTAGGCTACGAGCAGTACTTC
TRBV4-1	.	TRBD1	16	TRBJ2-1	CASSQIGTGGNNEQFF	TGCGCCAGCAGCCAGATCGGGACAGGGGGGAACAATGAGCAGTTCTTC
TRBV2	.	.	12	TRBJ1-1	CASTGLNTEAFF	TGTGCCAGTACAGGGCTGAACACTGAAGCTTTCTTT
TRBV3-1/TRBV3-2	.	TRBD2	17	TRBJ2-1	CASSQLRAGGFWNEQFF	TGTGCCAGCAGCCAATTAAGGGCGGGGGGTTTTTGGAATGAGCAGTTCTTC
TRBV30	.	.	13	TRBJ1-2	CAWSLGVVYGYTF	TGTGCCTGGAGTCTAGGGGTGGTCTATGGCTACACCTTC
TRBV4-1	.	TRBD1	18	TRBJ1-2	CASSHRPVDRGLVYGYTF	TGCGCCAGCAGCCATCGCCCCGTTGACAGGGGGCTGGTCTATGGCTACACCTTC
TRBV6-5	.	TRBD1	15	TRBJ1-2	CASRTYRGQDYGYTF	TGTGCCAGCAGGACATACAGGGGACAGGACTATGGCTACACCTTC
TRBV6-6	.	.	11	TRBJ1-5	CASIADRIQHF	TGTGCCAGCATAGCCGACAGAATCCAGCATTTT
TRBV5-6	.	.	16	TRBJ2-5	CASSLVLGWGQSGQYF	TGTGCCAGCAGCTTGGTGTTAGGGTGGGGGCAATCGGGCCAGTACTTC
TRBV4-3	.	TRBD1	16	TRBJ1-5	CASSQGTGGSNQPQHF	TGCGCCAGCAGCCAAGGTACAGGGGGATCCAATCAGCCCCAGCATTTT